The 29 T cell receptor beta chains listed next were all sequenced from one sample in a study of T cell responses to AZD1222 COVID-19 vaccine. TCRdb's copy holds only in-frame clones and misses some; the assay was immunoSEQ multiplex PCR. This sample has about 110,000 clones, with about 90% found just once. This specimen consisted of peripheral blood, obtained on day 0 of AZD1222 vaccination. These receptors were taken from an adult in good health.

The CDR3 region has the DNA TGTGCCAGCAGTACCTCACCGGGGACTGAAGCTTTCTTT. It yields the protein CASSTSPGTEAFF. V usage is TRBV12-3 or TRBV12-4 and J usage is TRBJ1-1; no clear D. CDR3 length: 13 residues. V lost 5 bases and J lost 5, with 12 bases in between.

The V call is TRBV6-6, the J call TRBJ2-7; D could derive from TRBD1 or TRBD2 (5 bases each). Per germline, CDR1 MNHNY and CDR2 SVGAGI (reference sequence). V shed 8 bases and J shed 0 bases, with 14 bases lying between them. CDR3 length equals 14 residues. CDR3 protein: CASSLAGSSYEQYF. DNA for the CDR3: TGTGCCAGCTCCCTAGCAGGGAGCTCCTACGAGCAGTACTTC.

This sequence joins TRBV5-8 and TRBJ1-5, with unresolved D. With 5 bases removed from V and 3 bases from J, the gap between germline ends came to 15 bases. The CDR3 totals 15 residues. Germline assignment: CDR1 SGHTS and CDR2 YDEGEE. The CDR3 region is CASRERPVFNQPQHF. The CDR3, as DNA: TGTGCCAGCAGGGAGCGTCCCGTGTTCAATCAGCCCCAGCATTTT.

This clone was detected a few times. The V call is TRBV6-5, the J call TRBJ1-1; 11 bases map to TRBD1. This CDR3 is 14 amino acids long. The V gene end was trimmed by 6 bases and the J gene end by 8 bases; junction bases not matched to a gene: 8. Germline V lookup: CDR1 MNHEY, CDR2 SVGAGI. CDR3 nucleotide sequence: TGTGCCAGCAGAGCCGGGACAGGGGGTTTAGAAGCTTTCTTT. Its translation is CASRAGTGGLEAFF.

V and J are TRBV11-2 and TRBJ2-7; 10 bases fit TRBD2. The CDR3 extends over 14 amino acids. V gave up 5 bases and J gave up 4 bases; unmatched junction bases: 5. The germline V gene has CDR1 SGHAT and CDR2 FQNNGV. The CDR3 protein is CASSPPSGSYEQYF. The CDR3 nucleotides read TGTGCCAGCAGCCCTCCTAGCGGGAGTTACGAGCAGTACTTC.

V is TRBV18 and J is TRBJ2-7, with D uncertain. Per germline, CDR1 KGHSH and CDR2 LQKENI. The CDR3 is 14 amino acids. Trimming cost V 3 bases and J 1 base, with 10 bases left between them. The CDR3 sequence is CASSPLEQSYEQYF. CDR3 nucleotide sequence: TGTGCCAGCTCACCTCTCGAACAGTCCTACGAGCAGTACTTC.

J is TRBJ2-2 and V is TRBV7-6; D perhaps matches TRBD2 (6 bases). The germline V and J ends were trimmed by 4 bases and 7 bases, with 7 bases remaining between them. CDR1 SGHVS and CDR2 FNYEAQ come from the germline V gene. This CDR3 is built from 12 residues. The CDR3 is CASSSDYGELFF. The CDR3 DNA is TGTGCCAGCAGCTCGGACTACGGGGAGCTGTTTTTT.

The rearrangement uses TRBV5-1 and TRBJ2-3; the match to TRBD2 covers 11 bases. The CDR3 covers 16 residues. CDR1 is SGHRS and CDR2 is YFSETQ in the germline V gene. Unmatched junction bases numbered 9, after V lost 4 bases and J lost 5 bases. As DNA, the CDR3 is TGCGCCAGCAGCCCGAAACTAGCGGGAGTCGGAGATACGCAGTATTTT. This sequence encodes CASSPKLAGVGDTQYF.

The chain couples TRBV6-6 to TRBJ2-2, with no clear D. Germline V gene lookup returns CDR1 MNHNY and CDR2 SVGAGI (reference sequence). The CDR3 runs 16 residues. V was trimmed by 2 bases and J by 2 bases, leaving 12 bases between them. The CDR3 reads CASSYLGLSNTGELFF. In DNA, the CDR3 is TGTGCCAGCAGTTACCTTGGGCTCTCCAACACCGGGGAGCTGTTTTTT.

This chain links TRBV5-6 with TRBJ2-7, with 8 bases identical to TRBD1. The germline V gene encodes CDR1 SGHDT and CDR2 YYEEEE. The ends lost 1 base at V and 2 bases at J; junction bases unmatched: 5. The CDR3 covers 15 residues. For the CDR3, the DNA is TGTGCCAGCAGCTTGATCTCAGGGGGCCCCTACGAGCAGTACTTC. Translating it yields CASSLISGGPYEQYF.

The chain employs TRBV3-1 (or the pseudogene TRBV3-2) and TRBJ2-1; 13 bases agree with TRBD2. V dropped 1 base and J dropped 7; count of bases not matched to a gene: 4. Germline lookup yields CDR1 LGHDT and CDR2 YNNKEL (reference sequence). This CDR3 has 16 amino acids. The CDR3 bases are TGTGCCAGCAGCCAAGGACTAGCGGGAGGAGGAAATGAGCAGTTCTTC. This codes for CASSQGLAGGGNEQFF.

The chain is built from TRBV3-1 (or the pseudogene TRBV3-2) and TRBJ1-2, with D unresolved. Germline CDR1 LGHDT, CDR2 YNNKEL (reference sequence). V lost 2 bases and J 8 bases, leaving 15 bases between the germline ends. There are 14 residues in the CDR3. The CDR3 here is CASSQLDGLVGYTF. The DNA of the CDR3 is TGTGCCAGCAGCCAACTGGACGGGTTGGTGGGCTACACCTTC.

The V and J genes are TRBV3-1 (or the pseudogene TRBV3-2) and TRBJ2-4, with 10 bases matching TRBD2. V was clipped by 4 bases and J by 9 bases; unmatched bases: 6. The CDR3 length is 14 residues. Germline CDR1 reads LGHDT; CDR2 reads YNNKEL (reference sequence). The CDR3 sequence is CASSRGTSVFIQYF. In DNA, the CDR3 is TGTGCCAGCAGCCGCGGGACTAGCGTTTTCATTCAGTACTTC.

The CDR3 protein is CASSLASGGAGELFF. As DNA, the CDR3 is TGCGCCAGCAGCTTGGCTAGCGGGGGGGCCGGGGAGCTGTTTTTT. This rearrangement joins TRBV5-1 to TRBJ2-2, with 12 positions matching TRBD2. The ends lost 0 bases at V and 6 bases at J; junction bases unmatched: 0. From germline, CDR1 is SGHRS and CDR2 YFSETQ. CDR3 length equals 15 residues.

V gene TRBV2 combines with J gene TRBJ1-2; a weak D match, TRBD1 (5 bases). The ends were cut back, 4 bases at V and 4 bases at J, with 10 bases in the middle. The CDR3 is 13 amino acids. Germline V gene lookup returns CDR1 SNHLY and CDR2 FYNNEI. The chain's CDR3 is CASSADSGYGYTF. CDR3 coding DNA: TGTGCCAGCAGTGCTGACAGCGGCTATGGCTACACCTTC. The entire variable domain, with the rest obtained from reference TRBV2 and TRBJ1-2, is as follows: EPEVTQTPSHQVTQMGQEVILRCVPISNHLYFYWYRQILGQKVEFLVSFYNNEISEKSEIFDDQFSVERPDGSNFTLKIRSTKLEDSAMYFCASSADSGYGYTFGSGTRLTVV.

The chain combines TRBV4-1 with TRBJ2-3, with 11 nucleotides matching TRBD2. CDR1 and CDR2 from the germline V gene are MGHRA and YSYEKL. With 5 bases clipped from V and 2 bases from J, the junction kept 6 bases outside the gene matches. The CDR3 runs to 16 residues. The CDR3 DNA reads TGCGCCAGCAGCTCCTCGACTAGCGGGGCCACAGATACGCAGTATTTT. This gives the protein CASSSSTSGATDTQYF.

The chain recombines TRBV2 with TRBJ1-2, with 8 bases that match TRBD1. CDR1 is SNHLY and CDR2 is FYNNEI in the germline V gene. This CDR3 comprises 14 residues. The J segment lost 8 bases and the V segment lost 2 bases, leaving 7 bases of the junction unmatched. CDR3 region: CASSELQGAGGYTF. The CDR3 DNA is TGTGCCAGCAGTGAATTGCAGGGGGCGGGAGGCTACACCTTC. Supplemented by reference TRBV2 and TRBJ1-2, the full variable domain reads EPEVTQTPSHQVTQMGQEVILRCVPISNHLYFYWYRQILGQKVEFLVSFYNNEISEKSEIFDDQFSVERPDGSNFTLKIRSTKLEDSAMYFCASSELQGAGGYTFGSGTRLTVV.

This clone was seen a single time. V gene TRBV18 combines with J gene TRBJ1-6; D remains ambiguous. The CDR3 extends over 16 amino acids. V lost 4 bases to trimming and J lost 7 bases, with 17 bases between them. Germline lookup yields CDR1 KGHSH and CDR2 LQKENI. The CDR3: CASSQTLPGANSPLHF. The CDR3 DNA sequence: TGTGCCAGCTCACAGACCCTTCCGGGAGCCAATTCACCCCTCCACTTT.

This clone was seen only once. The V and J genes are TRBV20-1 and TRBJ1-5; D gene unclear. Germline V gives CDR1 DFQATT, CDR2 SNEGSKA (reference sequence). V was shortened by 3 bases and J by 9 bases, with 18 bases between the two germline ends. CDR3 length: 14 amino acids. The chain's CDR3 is CSASKDDLNGPQHF. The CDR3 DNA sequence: TGCAGTGCTAGTAAGGACGACCTCAATGGGCCCCAGCATTTT.

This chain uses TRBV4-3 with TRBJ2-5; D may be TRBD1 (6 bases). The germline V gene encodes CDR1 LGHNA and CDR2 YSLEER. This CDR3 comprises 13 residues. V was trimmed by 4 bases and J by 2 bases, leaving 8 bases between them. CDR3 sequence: CASSLGQQETQYF. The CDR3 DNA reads TGCGCCAGCAGCCTAGGACAGCAAGAGACCCAGTACTTC.

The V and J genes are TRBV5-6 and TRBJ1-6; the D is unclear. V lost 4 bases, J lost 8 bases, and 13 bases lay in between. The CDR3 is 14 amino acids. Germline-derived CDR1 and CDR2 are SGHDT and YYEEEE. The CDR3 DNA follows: TGTGCCAGCAGCCGACCACCAGAGGATTCACCCCTCCACTTT. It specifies CASSRPPEDSPLHF.

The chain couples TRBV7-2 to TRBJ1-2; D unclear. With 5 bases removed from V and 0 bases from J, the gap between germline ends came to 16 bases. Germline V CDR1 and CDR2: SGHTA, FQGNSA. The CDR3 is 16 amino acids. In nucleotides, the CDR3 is TGTGCCAGCAGCCAGCCGTTAGGGAGGCCTAACTATGGCTACACCTTC. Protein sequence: CASSQPLGRPNYGYTF.

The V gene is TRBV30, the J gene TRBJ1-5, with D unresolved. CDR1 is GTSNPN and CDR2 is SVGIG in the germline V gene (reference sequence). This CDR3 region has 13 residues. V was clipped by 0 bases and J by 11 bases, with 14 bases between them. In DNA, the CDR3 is TGTGCCTGGAGTGTACTAGATCGAATGGCCCAGCATTTT. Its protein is CAWSVLDRMAQHF.

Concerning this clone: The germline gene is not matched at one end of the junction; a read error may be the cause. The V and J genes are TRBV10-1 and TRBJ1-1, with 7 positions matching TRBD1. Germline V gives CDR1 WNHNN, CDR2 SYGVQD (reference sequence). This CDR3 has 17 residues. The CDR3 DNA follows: TGCCCCAGCAGTGGACTCCAGGGGGTATACATGAACACTGAAGCTTTCTTT. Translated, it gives CPSSGLQGVYMNTEAFF.

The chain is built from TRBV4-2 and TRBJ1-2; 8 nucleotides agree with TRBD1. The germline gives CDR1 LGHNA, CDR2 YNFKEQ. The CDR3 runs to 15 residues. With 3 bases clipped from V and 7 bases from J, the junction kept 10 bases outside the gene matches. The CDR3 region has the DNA TGTGCCAGCAGCCAGGCCGACAGGGGCTACGGTGGCTACACCTTC. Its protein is CASSQADRGYGGYTF.

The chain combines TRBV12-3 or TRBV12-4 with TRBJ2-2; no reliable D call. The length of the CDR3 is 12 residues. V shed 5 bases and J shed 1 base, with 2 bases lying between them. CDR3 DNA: TGTGCCAGCAGTGGGAACACCGGGGAGCTGTTTTTT. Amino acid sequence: CASSGNTGELFF.

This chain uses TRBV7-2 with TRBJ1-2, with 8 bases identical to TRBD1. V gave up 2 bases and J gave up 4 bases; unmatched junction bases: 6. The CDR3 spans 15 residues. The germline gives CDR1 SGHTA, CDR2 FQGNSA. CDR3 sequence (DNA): TGTGCCAGCAGCTTAAGGGAGACAGGGGTCTATGGCTACACCTTC. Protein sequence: CASSLRETGVYGYTF. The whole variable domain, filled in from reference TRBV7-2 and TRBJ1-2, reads GAGVSQSPSNKVTEKGKDVELRCDPISGHTALYWYRQSLGQGLEFLIYFQGNSAPDKSGLPSDRFSAERTGGSVSTLTIQRTQQEDSAVYLCASSLRETGVYGYTFGSGTRLTVV.

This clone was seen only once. CDR3 region: CASSGQGNYGYTF. In DNA form, the CDR3 reads TGTGCCAGTTCGGGACAGGGGAACTATGGCTACACCTTC. The V and J genes are TRBV25-1 and TRBJ1-2; TRBD1 agrees at 10 bases. CDR3 size: 13 residues. Germline CDR1 and CDR2: MGHDK and SYGVNS. V shed 9 bases, J shed 2 bases, and the junction held 3 bases outside the gene matches.

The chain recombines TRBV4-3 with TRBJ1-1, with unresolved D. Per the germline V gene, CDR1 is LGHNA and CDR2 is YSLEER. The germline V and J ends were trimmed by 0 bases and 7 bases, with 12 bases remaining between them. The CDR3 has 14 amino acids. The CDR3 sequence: CASSQDSRGIEAFF. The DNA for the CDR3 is TGCGCCAGCAGCCAAGATTCGCGTGGAATTGAAGCTTTCTTT.